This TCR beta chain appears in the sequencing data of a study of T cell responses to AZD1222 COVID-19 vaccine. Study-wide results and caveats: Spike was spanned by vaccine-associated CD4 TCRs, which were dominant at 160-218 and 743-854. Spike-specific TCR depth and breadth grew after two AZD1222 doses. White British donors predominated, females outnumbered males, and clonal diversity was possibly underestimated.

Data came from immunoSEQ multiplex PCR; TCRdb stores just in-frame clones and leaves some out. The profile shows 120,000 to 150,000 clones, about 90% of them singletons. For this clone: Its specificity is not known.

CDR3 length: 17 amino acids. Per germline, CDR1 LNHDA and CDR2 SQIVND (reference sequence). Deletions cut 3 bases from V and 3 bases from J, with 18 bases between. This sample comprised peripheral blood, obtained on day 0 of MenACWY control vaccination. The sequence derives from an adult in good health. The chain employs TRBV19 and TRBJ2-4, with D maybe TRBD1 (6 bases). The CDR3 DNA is TGTGCCAGTAGTATTGGGGCAGGGGTAAGGTACAAAAACATTCAGTACTTC. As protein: CASSIGAGVRYKNIQYF.